The 14 T cell receptor beta chains presented below share a single source sample, sequenced in a study of CD8 T cells in ankylosing spondylitis. TCRdb reprocessed the 5' RACE reads with MiXCR, giving one entry per CDR3 protein. The table lists roughly 38,000 distinct CDR3 sequences, 10% of them singletons, with approximately 15% in the top ten. Sequenced sample: blood, either unsorted or a sorted T cell fraction (not recorded which). Source of these receptors: a male donor with ankylosing spondylitis or in good health (not recorded which).

The chain combines TRBV11-2 with TRBJ2-7; 8 positions match TRBD1. The CDR3 runs to 13 residues. Germline loops: CDR1 SGHAT, CDR2 FQNNGV. In DNA form, the CDR3 reads TGTGCGGATGGAGCAGGGGGCTGGGACGAGCAGTACTTC. Its protein is CADGAGGWDEQYF.

This clonotype was picked up many times. The V and J genes are TRBV3-1 and TRBJ2-5; 7 bases match TRBD1. Looked up from germline, CDR1 is LGHDT and CDR2 is YNNKEL (reference sequence). The CDR3 has 14 amino acids. Germline trimming cut 7 bases from V and 5 bases from J; bases unmatched to any gene: 10. In DNA form, the CDR3 reads TGTGCCAGCAACCGGGACAGTTCCGTGGAGACCCAGTACTTC. Its translation is CASNRDSSVETQYF.

This clonotype was picked up many times. The V gene is TRBV27, the J gene TRBJ2-7, with a weak D call TRBD2 (6 bases). CDR1 is MNHEY and CDR2 is SMNVEV in the germline V gene (reference sequence). V lost 6 bases and J 3 bases, leaving 12 bases between the germline ends. The CDR3 runs 13 residues. CDR3 nucleotide sequence: TGTGCCAGCAGGCGGGACGTGAGCTACGAGCAGTACTTC. This codes for CASRRDVSYEQYF.

At least ten counts were recorded for this clonotype. The J gene is TRBJ2-7, the V gene TRBV11-2; unclear D gene. Trimming removed 5 bases at V and 0 bases at J, with 8 bases between. Germline loops: CDR1 SGHAT, CDR2 FQNNGV. This CDR3 is 13 amino acids long. The CDR3 sequence is CASSLVFSYEQYF. The CDR3 DNA follows: TGTGCCAGCAGCCTGGTATTCTCCTACGAGCAGTACTTC.

This clonotype was observed a few times. The CDR3 sequence is CASSLSPGQGGYEQYF. The DNA for the CDR3 is TGTGCCAGCAGTTTATCGCCGGGACAGGGGGGCTACGAGCAGTACTTC. The chain is built from TRBV27 and TRBJ2-7, with 11 positions matching TRBD1. The CDR3 is made up of 16 amino acids. V was pared by 0 bases and J by 3 bases, with 4 bases of the junction left unmatched. The germline V gene encodes CDR1 MNHEY and CDR2 SMNVEV (reference sequence).

The chain has TRBV20-1 and TRBJ1-3, with D uncertain. The ends were cut back, 3 bases at V and 4 bases at J, with 16 bases in the middle. Germline CDR1 is DFQATT and CDR2 is SNEGSKA (reference sequence). The CDR3 runs 15 residues. The CDR3 protein is CSASSGRSVGNTIYF. DNA of the CDR3: TGCAGTGCTAGTTCAGGTCGCTCGGTAGGAAACACCATATATTTT.

This clonotype has just a few counts. The genes are TRBV7-2 and TRBJ2-7, with D possibly TRBD1 on 5 matching bases. The V end lost 3 bases, the J end lost 6 bases, and 9 bases lay between the germline ends. The CDR3 sequence is 12 residues long. CDR1 SGHTA and CDR2 FQGNSA come from the germline V gene. CDR3 nucleotides: TGTGCCAGCAGCTTTAACCAGGGCGAGCAGTACTTC. Translation: CASSFNQGEQYF.

This clonotype was recorded many times. J is TRBJ2-1 and V is TRBV6-2 or TRBV6-3, with 8 bases fitting TRBD1. The CDR3 contains 14 residues. With V trimmed by 5 bases and J by 7 bases, 7 bases remained unmatched. Germline CDR1 is MNHEY and CDR2 is SVGEGT. In DNA, the CDR3 is TGTGCCAGCAGTGATCGGACAGGGCCTAATGAGCAGTTCTTC. Translation gives CASSDRTGPNEQFF.

This clonotype was found many times. J is TRBJ2-6 and V is TRBV5-6; the D gene is possibly TRBD1 (5 bases). This CDR3 contains 15 residues. Germline V gene sequence: CDR1 SGHDT, CDR2 YYEEEE. The ends were cut back, 4 bases at V and 3 bases at J, with 11 bases in the middle. In DNA form, the CDR3 reads TGTGCCAGCAGCGTGACAGTCCATGGGGCCAACGTCCTGACTTTC. Protein sequence: CASSVTVHGANVLTF.

The chain combines TRBV7-3 with TRBJ2-1, with 15 bases aligning to TRBD2. The CDR3 runs 18 residues. Germline V lookup: CDR1 SGHTA, CDR2 FQGTGA. V lost 3 bases and J lost 1; bases outside the gene matches: 4. This CDR3 is CASSFGLAGGGSYNEQFF. The CDR3, as DNA: TGTGCCAGCAGCTTCGGACTAGCGGGAGGGGGGTCCTACAATGAGCAGTTCTTC. The full variable domain, rest sourced from reference TRBV7-3 and TRBJ2-1, is GAGVSQTPSNKVTEKGKYVELRCDPISGHTALYWYRQSLGQGPEFLIYFQGTGAADDSGLPNDRFFAVRPEGSVSTLKIQRTERGDSAVYLCASSFGLAGGGSYNEQFFGPGTRLTVL.

This clonotype showed up many times. The chain recombines TRBV15 with TRBJ2-7; D uncertain. The germline V gene has CDR1 LNHNV and CDR2 YYDKDF (reference sequence). The CDR3 runs 14 residues. Trimming shortened V by 0 bases and J by 0 bases, and 6 bases separated the two germline ends. In DNA form, the CDR3 reads TGTGCCACCAGCAGAGACAAATACTCCTACGAGCAGTACTTC. As protein: CATSRDKYSYEQYF.

This clonotype was recorded at least ten times. The genes are TRBV29-1 and TRBJ2-2; 7 bases line up with TRBD1. This CDR3 spans 13 amino acids. The V gene end was trimmed by 4 bases and the J gene end by 5 bases; junction bases not matched to a gene: 4. Germline assignment: CDR1 SQVTM and CDR2 ANQGSEA. In DNA, the CDR3 is TGCAGCGTTGGACAGGGAACGACCGGGGAGCTGTTTTTT. Its translation: CSVGQGTTGELFF.

This clonotype was seen many times. The chain recombines TRBV20-1 with TRBJ2-1; possibly TRBD1 for D (5 bases). The V gene lost 5 bases and the J gene lost 4 bases, with 12 bases spanning the gap. Germline V gene data show CDR1 as DFQATT and CDR2 as SNEGSKA (reference sequence). The CDR3 spans 13 residues. In nucleotides, the CDR3 is TGCAGTGCTCCAAGGGGTCTTTACAATGAGCAGTTCTTC. The encoded protein is CSAPRGLYNEQFF.

V gene TRBV20-1 combines with J gene TRBJ2-5; tentatively, D is TRBD1 (6 bases). The CDR3 length is 13 residues. The germline V gene has CDR1 DFQATT and CDR2 SNEGSKA (reference sequence). The CDR3 nucleotides are TGCAGCGCCGCGTATCAGGGGTCGGAGACCCAGTACTTC. Residues: CSAAYQGSETQYF.